One and the same sample provided the 20 T cell receptor beta chains below, sequenced in a study of blood T cells in healthy people across ages. Primers used in a second PCR of roughly 7 to 11 cycles were a sample-barcoded 5' primer and a J-beta primer mix. TCRdb fed the 5' RACE reads into MiXCR, producing one record per CDR3 protein. The top ten clones hold less than 5% of a sample with roughly 1.5 million distinct CDR3 sequences, roughly 43% of them seen once. The sequenced sample consisted of blood. Receptors originate from a woman aged 18-35 years in good health.

The chain links TRBV6-5 to TRBJ2-3; a possible D gene is TRBD1 (5 bases). The germline V gene has CDR1 MNHEY and CDR2 SVGAGI. The V end lost 2 bases, the J end lost 1 base, and 13 bases lay between the germline ends. The CDR3 loop spans 16 amino acids. CDR3 protein: CASSYQGPRGTDTQYF. Here the CDR3 DNA reads TGTGCCAGCAGTTACCAAGGGCCCAGGGGCACAGATACGCAGTATTTT.

J is TRBJ2-1 and V is TRBV7-2; 7 bases fit TRBD2. Per the germline V gene, CDR1 is SGHTA and CDR2 is FQGNSA. CDR3 size: 16 residues. V was clipped by 2 bases and J by 3 bases; unmatched bases: 7. CDR3 amino acids: CASSLWRETFYNEQFF. In DNA form, the CDR3 reads TGTGCCAGCAGCTTATGGCGGGAGACGTTCTACAATGAGCAGTTCTTC. The entire variable domain, with the rest obtained from reference TRBV7-2 and TRBJ2-1, is as follows: GAGVSQSPSNKVTEKGKDVELRCDPISGHTALYWYRQSLGQGLEFLIYFQGNSAPDKSGLPSDRFSAERTGGSVSTLTIQRTQQEDSAVYLCASSLWRETFYNEQFFGPGTRLTVL.

This rearrangement joins TRBV7-6 to TRBJ1-3; D remains ambiguous. From germline, CDR1 is SGHVS and CDR2 FNYEAQ. The length of the CDR3 is 12 residues. The germline V and J ends were trimmed by 7 bases and 4 bases, with 8 bases remaining between them. CDR3 amino acids: CASTSGGNTIYF. The CDR3, as DNA: TGTGCCAGCACCTCGGGAGGAAACACCATATATTTT.

V and J are TRBV10-3 and TRBJ2-3, with 12 nucleotides matching TRBD2. Trimming cost V 0 bases and J 5 bases; bases outside gene matches: 3. CDR3 length equals 16 residues. Germline CDR1 ENHRY, CDR2 SYGVKD. Here the CDR3 DNA reads TGTGCCATCAGTGAGTCGACTAGCGGGGGAAGAGATACGCAGTATTTT. This gives the protein CAISESTSGGRDTQYF.

The chain recombines TRBV20-1 with TRBJ2-7; unclear D gene. Matching the DNA end better, TRBJ2-5 makes the J call doubtful. Germline V gene lookup returns CDR1 DFQATT and CDR2 SNEGSKA (reference sequence). The CDR3 spans 12 residues. The CDR3 protein is CSAGLSRETQYF. CDR3 in DNA: TGCAGTGCTGGCCTTTCGCGGGAGACCCAGTACTTC.

This clonotype was seen once. The chain employs TRBV27 and TRBJ2-5; 10 bases are a match to TRBD1. Near its end, the DNA agrees better with TRBJ2-7, so the J call may be wrong. Germline CDR1 reads MNHEY; CDR2 reads SMNVEV (reference sequence). The CDR3 consists of 15 residues. CDR3 sequence (DNA): TGTGCCAGCAGAGAACCGGGACAGGGGTCAAACGAGCAGTACTTC. It encodes CASREPGQGSNEQYF.

The chain has TRBV9 and TRBJ2-1, with D possibly being TRBD2 (6 bases). Germline CDR1 and CDR2: SGDLS and YYNGEE. This CDR3 contains 13 residues. V was trimmed by 3 bases and J by 9 bases, leaving 13 bases between them. The CDR3 loop reads CASSADGGFEQFF. DNA for the CDR3: TGTGCCAGCAGCGCAGACGGGGGATTTGAGCAGTTCTTC. The full variable domain, with the rest looked up from reference TRBV9 and TRBJ2-1, is DSGVTQTPKHLITATGQRVTLRCSPRSGDLSVYWYQQSLDQGLQFLIQYYNGEERAKGNILERFSAQQFPDLHSELNLSSLELGDSALYFCASSADGGFEQFFGPGTRLTVL.

The table lists this clonotype with a few counts. The rearrangement uses TRBV6-1 and TRBJ2-7; D possibly corresponds to TRBD1 (5 bases). This CDR3 region has 13 residues. V lost 6 bases and J lost 3, with 12 bases in between. The germline V gene encodes CDR1 MNHNS and CDR2 SASEGT. Written as DNA, the CDR3 is TGTGCCAGCAGGGAACAGGATTTCTACGAGCAGTACTTC. This codes for CASREQDFYEQYF.

This rearrangement joins TRBV12-5 to TRBJ2-7; tentatively, D is TRBD1 (6 bases). This CDR3 has 16 amino acids. Trimming removed 4 bases from V and 6 bases from J, with 22 bases in between. The germline CDR1 and CDR2 sequences are LGHNT and FRNRAP. The CDR3 nucleotides read TGTGCTAGTGGTTCCCGGGTAGGGCAGGGGATAGGCGAGCAGTACTTC. Protein sequence: CASGSRVGQGIGEQYF.

In this sample, this clonotype turned up a few times. The CDR3 loop is CASSHPLDSYEQYF. In DNA, the CDR3 is TGTGCCAGCAGCCACCCTTTGGACAGCTACGAGCAGTACTTC. This chain uses TRBV7-9 with TRBJ2-7; tentatively, D is TRBD1 (6 bases). Trimming took off 5 bases at V and 3 bases at J, with 14 bases between the two ends. The CDR3 is 14 residues long. Germline values: CDR1 SEHNR, CDR2 FQNEAQ (reference sequence).

The J gene is TRBJ2-5, the V gene TRBV18; either TRBD1 or TRBD2 may fit D (5 bases each). This CDR3 spans 13 amino acids. Germline assignment: CDR1 KGHSH and CDR2 LQKENI. Trimming cost V 4 bases and J 5 bases, with 11 bases left between them. CDR3 protein: CASSRPGSETQYF. The CDR3 nucleotides are TGTGCCAGCTCACGGCCAGGGAGTGAGACCCAGTACTTC.

A few counts support this clonotype. J is TRBJ1-1 and V is TRBV7-2, with TRBD1 as a possible D gene (5 bases). The CDR3 is 15 amino acids. V was shortened by 5 bases and J by 2 bases, with 15 bases between the two germline ends. Germline V CDR1 and CDR2: SGHTA, FQGNSA. The DNA for the CDR3 is TGTGCCAGCAGCCCACCGGGACCCCGAAACACTGAAGCTTTCTTT. Amino acid sequence: CASSPPGPRNTEAFF.

In DNA, the CDR3 is TGTGCCAGCCTCGCTCGGGACAGGGTAAACTATGGCTACACCTTC. This translates into CASLARDRVNYGYTF. V gene TRBV7-8 combines with J gene TRBJ1-2; 9 nucleotides agree with TRBD1. The CDR3 has 15 amino acids. From germline, CDR1 is SGHVS and CDR2 FQNEAQ. The ends lost 8 bases at V and 2 bases at J; junction bases unmatched: 9.

This clonotype was seen more than once but under ten times. The J gene is TRBJ2-1, the V gene TRBV5-6; no clear D gene. CDR3 size: 15 residues. Trimming cost V 4 bases and J 5 bases, with 16 bases left between them. CDR1 is SGHDT and CDR2 is YYEEEE in the germline V gene. The CDR3 nucleotides are TGTGCCAGCAGCGAACTGGCAGATTCCAACAATGAGCAGTTCTTC. Translating gives CASSELADSNNEQFF.

The V and J genes are TRBV27 and TRBJ1-2; TRBD1 is a possible D gene (5 bases). The length of the CDR3 is 15 residues. V lost 2 bases and J lost 4, with 14 bases in between. Germline V gives CDR1 MNHEY, CDR2 SMNVEV (reference sequence). CDR3 DNA: TGTGCCAGCAGTTTAGGTGGGGGACTCCTCTATGGCTACACCTTC. Translated: CASSLGGGLLYGYTF.

The chain combines TRBV29-1 with TRBJ2-7; 8 bases align to TRBD1. The trim removed 4 bases at V and 3 bases at J, leaving 8 bases unmatched. Germline lookup yields CDR1 SQVTM and CDR2 ANQGSEA. The CDR3 spans 14 residues. The chain's CDR3 is CSVAAGTGGYEQYF. As DNA, the CDR3 is TGCAGCGTTGCCGCCGGGACAGGTGGCTACGAGCAGTACTTC.

The chain carries TRBV6-5 and TRBJ1-4, with TRBD1 as a possible D gene (6 bases). The V end was cut by 0 bases, the J end by 2 bases, with 19 bases between. Germline V CDR1 and CDR2: MNHEY, SVGAGI. The CDR3 covers 19 residues. The CDR3 nucleotides are TGTGCCAGCAGTTACTCGATGGGTGGGGGGCGCGGGACTAATGAAAAACTGTTTTTT. Protein: CASSYSMGGGRGTNEKLFF.

The genes are TRBV7-2 and TRBJ1-1, with 7 positions matching TRBD1. The V and J ends lost 5 bases and 0 bases, in that order; junction bases with no gene match: 9. Germline V gene sequence: CDR1 SGHTA, CDR2 FQGNSA. This CDR3 has 16 residues. This chain's CDR3 is CASSRDSHLLNTEAFF. The CDR3 nucleotides read TGTGCCAGCAGCCGGGACAGCCACCTATTGAACACTGAAGCTTTCTTT.

The chain recombines TRBV9 with TRBJ2-2; D remains ambiguous. This CDR3 is 13 amino acids long. V was trimmed by 4 bases and J by 6 bases, leaving 10 bases between them. Germline loops: CDR1 SGDLS, CDR2 YYNGEE. CDR3 sequence (DNA): TGTGCCAGCAGCCTCCAGGTAGCCGGGGAGCTGTTTTTT. The encoded protein is CASSLQVAGELFF.

J is TRBJ2-7 and V is TRBV12-3 or TRBV12-4; possibly TRBD1 for D (5 bases). V dropped 2 bases and J dropped 2 bases, with 13 bases sitting between them. CDR3 length: 15 residues. The CDR3 nucleotides read TGTGCCAGCAGTTTAAGATCAGGGTCCCCCTACGAGCAGTACTTC. Its translation: CASSLRSGSPYEQYF.